This T cell receptor (beta chain) was observed in a study of control samples from healthy donors and cancer patients. The CDR3 is 20 amino acids. The germline CDR1 and CDR2 sequences are SGHDN and FVKESK. Trimming shortened V by 8 bases and J by 0 bases, and 29 bases separated the two germline ends. Data came from immunoSEQ multiplex PCR; TCRdb stores just in-frame clones and leaves some out. Seen here are tens of thousands of clones, roughly 87% observed once, and the top ten hold about 4.2%. The rearrangement uses TRBV14 and TRBJ1-5, with D uncertain. This TCR was recovered from a woman aged 45-59 years in good health. The sequenced sample was blood. The CDR3 spells CASPSRVGLWRLNSNQPQHF. The CDR3 DNA follows: TGTGCCAGCCCCAGCCGAGTTGGGTTGTGGAGACTTAATAGCAATCAGCCCCAGCATTTT.